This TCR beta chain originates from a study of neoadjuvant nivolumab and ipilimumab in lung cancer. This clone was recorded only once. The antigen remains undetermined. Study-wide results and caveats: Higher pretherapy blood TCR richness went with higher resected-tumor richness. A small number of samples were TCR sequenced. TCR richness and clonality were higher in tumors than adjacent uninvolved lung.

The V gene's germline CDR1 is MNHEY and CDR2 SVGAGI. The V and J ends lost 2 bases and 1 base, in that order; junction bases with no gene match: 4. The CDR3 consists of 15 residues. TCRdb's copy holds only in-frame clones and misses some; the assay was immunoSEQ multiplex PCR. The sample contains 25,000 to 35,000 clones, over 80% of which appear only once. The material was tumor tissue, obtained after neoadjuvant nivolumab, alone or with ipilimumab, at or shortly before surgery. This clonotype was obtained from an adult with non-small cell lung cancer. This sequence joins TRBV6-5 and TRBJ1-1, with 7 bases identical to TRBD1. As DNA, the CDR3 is TGTGCCAGCAGTTACAAGTGGGACAGGAACACTGAAGCTTTCTTT. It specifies CASSYKWDRNTEAFF.